This TCR beta chain comes out of a study of blood T cell repertoires in COVID-19. The data were produced by immunoSEQ multiplex PCR, yet TCRdb's version contains in-frame clones alone and is incomplete. In the table there are 300,000 to 500,000 clones, around nine tenths of which are singletons. Participants were aged about 18 to 95 years, lived in around 25 US areas, and enrolled virtually. Between the trimmed V and J ends, which lost 4 bases and 0 bases, there was a span of 15 bases. The CDR3 runs 16 residues. Per the germline V gene, CDR1 is SNHLY and CDR2 is FYNNEI. What was sequenced was PBMCs or T cells enriched from blood (not recorded which). The receptor comes from a woman aged 25-40 years with acute COVID-19. The gene calls are TRBV2 and TRBJ1-1; weak D call: TRBD1 (6 bases). CDR3 DNA sequence: TGTGCCAGCAGTGGGGGCCTACAGGGTCTGAACACTGAAGCTTTCTTT. It translates to CASSGGLQGLNTEAFF.